The entry below gives a single T cell receptor (beta chain) sequence along with its context. The data derive from a study of blood T cell repertoires in COVID-19. About the study: Sample material is recorded as cDNA or gDNA derived from T cells, B-cell-depleted T cells, or PBMCs.

Original processing notes: For nucleated cells, counts were estimated from reference gene primer amplification. Repertoires were generated with immunoSEQ multiplex PCR, while TCRdb's copy carries only in-frame clones and drops some. From that table come the V and J calls and clone size; the DNA was used to work out D and trimming. The table shows about 69,000 clones, with about nine tenths occurring only once. The CDR3 is 14 amino acids. Germline CDR1 and CDR2: MDHEN and SYDVKM. Trimming left V 8 bases short and J 9 bases short, with 17 bases between. Sequenced material: peripheral blood. This receptor was identified in a woman under 30 with acute or convalescent COVID-19. The V gene is TRBV28, the J gene TRBJ1-6; tentative D call: TRBD1 (6 bases). In DNA, the CDR3 is TGTGCCAGCTGTGGGGGAGGGGGTGCTTCACCCCTCCACTTT. This sequence encodes CASCGGGGASPLHF. Filled out from reference TRBV28 and TRBJ1-6, the complete variable domain reads DVKVTQSSRYLVKRTGEKVFLECVQDMDHENMFWYRQDPGLGLRLIYFSYDVKMKEKGDIPEGYSVSREKKERFSLILESASTNQTSMYLCASCGGGGASPLHFGNGTRLTVT.